This TCR beta chain was sequenced in a study of blood T cell repertoires in COVID-19. The data were produced by immunoSEQ multiplex PCR, yet TCRdb's version contains in-frame clones alone and is incomplete. Of more than 75,000 clones in the sample, 86% were seen once. This receptor was obtained from a man at least 80 years old with active or convalescent COVID-19. Sequences were obtained from peripheral blood.

The CDR3 spells CASSQAPSGNTYNEQFF. The CDR3 region has the DNA TGCGCCAGCAGCCAAGCTCCTAGCGGCAACACCTACAATGAGCAGTTCTTC. This chain uses TRBV4-1 with TRBJ2-1; TRBD2 aligns across 7 bases. V trimming: 1 base; J trimming: 2 bases; junction bases outside the gene matches: 8. The CDR3 spans 17 residues. Germline lookup yields CDR1 MGHRA and CDR2 YSYEKL.